These 9 T cell receptor beta chains came from one sample sequenced in a study of blood T cells in healthy people across ages. Next came a second PCR, run for about 6 to 11 cycles, which used a sample-barcoded 5' primer along with a J-beta primer mix. Using its own MiXCR run on the 5' RACE reads, TCRdb lists one record per CDR3 protein. The data show about 680,000 distinct CDR3 sequences, around 48% seen once. Sequenced sample: blood. The origin of the receptors is a woman aged 55 to 70 in good health.

This clonotype was counted a few times. The V gene is TRBV5-1, the J gene TRBJ1-5; 8 positions agree with TRBD1. Looked up from germline, CDR1 is SGHRS and CDR2 is YFSETQ. The V segment lost 4 bases and the J segment 3 bases; nucleotides outside the gene matches: 6. The CDR3 covers 15 residues. In DNA form, the CDR3 reads TGCGCCAGCAGCAGTGGACAGGGAGTCAATCAGCCCCAGCATTTT. It specifies CASSSGQGVNQPQHF.

The chain uses TRBV20-1 and TRBJ2-7; tentative D call: TRBD1 (6 bases). The V end lost 6 bases, the J end lost 7 bases, and 16 bases lay between the germline ends. The CDR3 extends over 12 amino acids. Germline V lookup: CDR1 DFQATT, CDR2 SNEGSKA (reference sequence). The CDR3 nucleotides read TGCAGTGCCAGGGACACGCCCGCGGAGCAGTACTTC. Its translation is CSARDTPAEQYF.

The chain employs TRBV20-1 and TRBJ2-7; 7 bases agree with TRBD2. The CDR3 extends over 14 amino acids. V was clipped by 3 bases and J by 2 bases; unmatched bases: 7. Per the germline V gene, CDR1 is DFQATT and CDR2 is SNEGSKA (reference sequence). CDR3 region: CSASSGTVTYEQYF. CDR3 bases: TGCAGTGCTAGCAGCGGGACCGTAACCTACGAGCAGTACTTC.

The genes are TRBV12-3 or TRBV12-4 and TRBJ2-1; TRBD2 matches at 15 bases. With 3 bases clipped from V and 8 bases from J, the junction kept 5 bases outside the gene matches. CDR3 length equals 16 residues. The CDR3 coding sequence is TGTGCCAGCAGTTTTGGACTAGCGGGAGGGCCGGATGAGCAGTTCTTC. This codes for CASSFGLAGGPDEQFF.

V usage is TRBV14 and J usage is TRBJ2-7, with 8 bases lining up with TRBD2. After removal of 3 bases from V and 2 bases from J, the junction contained 6 bases not matched to a gene. The CDR3 is 15 amino acids. The germline CDR1 and CDR2 sequences are SGHDN and FVKESK. CDR3 loop: CASSQRSGSPYEQYF. The CDR3, as DNA: TGTGCCAGCAGCCAGAGGAGCGGGAGCCCCTACGAGCAGTACTTC. Complete variable domain (other parts from reference TRBV14 and TRBJ2-7): EAGVTQFPSHSVIEKGQTVTLRCDPISGHDNLYWYRRVMGKEIKFLLHFVKESKQDESGMPNNRFLAERTGGTYSTLKVQPAELEDSGVYFCASSQRSGSPYEQYFGPGTRLTVT.

The J gene is TRBJ1-4, the V gene TRBV7-9; weak D call: TRBD1 (6 bases). V was pared by 4 bases and J by 3 bases, with 9 bases between. The CDR3 is made up of 14 amino acids. The germline CDR1 and CDR2 sequences are SEHNR and FQNEAQ (reference sequence). CDR3 region: CASSSTGSNEKLFF. The CDR3 coding sequence is TGTGCCAGCAGCTCCACAGGGTCTAATGAAAAACTGTTTTTT.

A few counts support this clonotype. The chain employs TRBV12-3 or TRBV12-4 and TRBJ2-1; tentatively, D is TRBD1 (5 bases). The length of the CDR3 is 13 residues. Trimming removed 1 base at V and 8 bases at J, with 9 bases between. The CDR3 reads CASSLEEGDEQFF. In DNA form, the CDR3 reads TGTGCCAGCAGTTTAGAGGAAGGGGATGAGCAGTTCTTC.

CDR3 in amino acids: CASSSGWGNQPQHF. As DNA, the CDR3 is TGTGCCAGCAGCTCGGGGTGGGGCAATCAGCCCCAGCATTTT. V and J are TRBV7-3 and TRBJ1-5, with unresolved D. Trimming took 4 bases from V and 2 from J, leaving 9 bases between them. CDR3 length equals 14 residues. The germline CDR1 and CDR2 sequences are SGHTA and FQGTGA.

A note on this clonotype: A much larger clone differs by one base, so this may be a read error. For the CDR3, the DNA is TGTGCCAGCAGCGCCCGGGACAGCTACCTTACGCAGTATTTT. It is translated as CASSARDSYLTQYF. V is TRBV7-9 and J is TRBJ2-3; 7 bases align to TRBD1. Germline-derived CDR1 and CDR2 are SEHNR and FQNEAQ (reference sequence). The CDR3 has 14 residues. J gave up 8 bases and V 5 bases, and 10 bases lay outside the gene matches. Complete variable domain (other parts from reference TRBV7-9 and TRBJ2-3): DTGVSQNPRHKITKRGQNVTFRCDPISEHNRLYWYRQTLGQGPEFLTYFQNEAQLEKSRLLSDRFSAERPKGSFSTLEIQRTEQGDSAMYLCASSARDSYLTQYFGPGTRLTVL.